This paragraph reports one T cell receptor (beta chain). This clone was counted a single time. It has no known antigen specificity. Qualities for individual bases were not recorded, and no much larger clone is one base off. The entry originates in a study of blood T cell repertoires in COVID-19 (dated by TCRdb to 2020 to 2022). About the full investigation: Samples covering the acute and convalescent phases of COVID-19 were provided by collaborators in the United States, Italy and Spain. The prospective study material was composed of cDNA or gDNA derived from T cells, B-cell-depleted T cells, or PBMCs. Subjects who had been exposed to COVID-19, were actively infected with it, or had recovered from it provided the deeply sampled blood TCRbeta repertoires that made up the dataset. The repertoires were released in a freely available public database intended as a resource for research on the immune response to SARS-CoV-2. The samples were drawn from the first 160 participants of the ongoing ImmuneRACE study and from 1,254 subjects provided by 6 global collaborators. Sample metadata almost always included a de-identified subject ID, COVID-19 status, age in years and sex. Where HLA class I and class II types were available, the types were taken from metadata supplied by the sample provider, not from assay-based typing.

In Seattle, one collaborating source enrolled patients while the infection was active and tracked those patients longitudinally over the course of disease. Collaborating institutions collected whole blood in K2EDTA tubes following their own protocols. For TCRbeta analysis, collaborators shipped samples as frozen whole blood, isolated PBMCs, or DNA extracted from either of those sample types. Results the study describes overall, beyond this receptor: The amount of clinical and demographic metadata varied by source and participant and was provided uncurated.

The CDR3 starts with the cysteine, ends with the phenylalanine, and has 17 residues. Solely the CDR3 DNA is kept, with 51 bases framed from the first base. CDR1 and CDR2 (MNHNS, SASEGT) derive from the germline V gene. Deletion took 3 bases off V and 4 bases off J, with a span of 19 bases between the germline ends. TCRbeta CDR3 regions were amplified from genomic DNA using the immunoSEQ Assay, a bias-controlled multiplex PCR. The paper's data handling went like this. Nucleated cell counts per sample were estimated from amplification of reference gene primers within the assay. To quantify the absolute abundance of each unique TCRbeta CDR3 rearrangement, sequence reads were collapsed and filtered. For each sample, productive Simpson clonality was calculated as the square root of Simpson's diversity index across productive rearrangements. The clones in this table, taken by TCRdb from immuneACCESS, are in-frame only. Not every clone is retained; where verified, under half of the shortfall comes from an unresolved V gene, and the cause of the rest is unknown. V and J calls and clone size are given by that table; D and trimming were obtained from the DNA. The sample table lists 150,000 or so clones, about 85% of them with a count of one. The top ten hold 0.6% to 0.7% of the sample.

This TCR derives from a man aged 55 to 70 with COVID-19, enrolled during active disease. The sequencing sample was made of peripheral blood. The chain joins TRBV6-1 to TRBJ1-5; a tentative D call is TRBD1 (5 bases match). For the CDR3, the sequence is CASSDGGSSGMNQPQHF. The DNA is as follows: TGTGCCAGCAGTGACGGGGGGTCCAGCGGCATGAATCAGCCCCAGCATTTT.